This TCR beta chain was recorded in a study of beta chain features in type 1 diabetes. Study details: Patients were similar to healthy donors in age and gender (as well as in cell yields).

cDNA synthesis used the whole RNA isolate, giving expressed TCRB sequences. Assay used: immunoSEQ multiplex PCR; TCRdb lists only in-frame clones, some missing. The sample contains under 950,000 clones, around a sixth of which appear only once. The CDR3 runs 13 residues. V was clipped by 5 bases and J by 7 bases; unmatched bases: 5. CDR1 is ENHRY, CDR2 SYGVKD, per germline. This clone was seen more than once but under ten times. This chain joins TRBV10-3 and TRBJ1-5; 7 bases fit TRBD1. The sample was naive CD4+ T cells from blood. The TCR was taken from a woman in her late teens or twenties in good health. CDR3 nucleotides: TGTGCCATCAGTACAGGGGTGGACCAGCCCCAGCATTTT. Translated: CAISTGVDQPQHF.